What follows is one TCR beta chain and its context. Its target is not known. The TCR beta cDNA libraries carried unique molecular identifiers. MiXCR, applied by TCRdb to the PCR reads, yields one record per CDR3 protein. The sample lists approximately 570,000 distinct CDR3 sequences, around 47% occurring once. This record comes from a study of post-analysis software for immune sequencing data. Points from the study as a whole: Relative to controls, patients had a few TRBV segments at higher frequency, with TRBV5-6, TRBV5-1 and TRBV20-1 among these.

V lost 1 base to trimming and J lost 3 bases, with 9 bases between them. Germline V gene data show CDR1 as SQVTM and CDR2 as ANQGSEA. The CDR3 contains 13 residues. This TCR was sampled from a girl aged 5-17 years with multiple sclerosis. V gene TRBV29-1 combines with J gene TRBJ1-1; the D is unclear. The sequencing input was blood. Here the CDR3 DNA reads TGCAGCGTTGAAGGAGTGTCCGACACTGAAGCTTTCTTT. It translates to CSVEGVSDTEAFF.